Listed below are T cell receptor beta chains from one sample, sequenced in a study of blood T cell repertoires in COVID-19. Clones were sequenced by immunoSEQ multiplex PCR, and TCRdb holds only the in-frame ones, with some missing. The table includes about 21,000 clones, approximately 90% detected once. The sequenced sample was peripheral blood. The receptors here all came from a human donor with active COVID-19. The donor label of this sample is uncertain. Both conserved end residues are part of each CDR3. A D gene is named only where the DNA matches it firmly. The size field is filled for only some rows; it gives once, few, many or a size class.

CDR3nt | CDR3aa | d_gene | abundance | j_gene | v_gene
TGCAGTGCTAGTTTGGTCGGCGGGGTATCTGGTGGGAGCACAGATACGCAGTATTTT | CSASLVGGVSGGSTDTQYF | - | - | TRBJ2-3 | TRBV20-1
TGCGCCAGCAGCCGCCCCGGGACTAGTGGGGAGCTGTTTTTT | CASSRPGTSGELFF | TRBD2 | once | TRBJ2-2 | TRBV4-1
TGTGCCAGCTCACCGGACAGACGACAAGCTTTCTTT | CASSPDRRQAFF | - | - | TRBJ1-1 | TRBV18
TGCGCCAGCAGCTCGACTAGCGGGGCAATAACGCAGTATTTT | CASSSTSGAITQYF | TRBD2 | - | TRBJ2-3 | TRBV5-1
TGTGCCAGCAGCGTACTTGGGACTAGCGGGAGTATCGGTGAGCAGTTCTTC | CASSVLGTSGSIGEQFF | TRBD2 | - | TRBJ2-1 | TRBV7-3
TGTGCCAGCAGCTCGGGACTAGCGGGAGGCGGGGAGCTGTTTTTT | CASSSGLAGGGELFF | TRBD2 | - | TRBJ2-2 | TRBV7-2
TGCAGCGTTGAGCGAAGTAACACCGGGGAGCTGTTTTTT | CSVERSNTGELFF | - | - | TRBJ2-2 | TRBV29-1
TGTGCCTGGAGTGGACAGCTCTACGAGCAGTACTTC | CAWSGQLYEQYF | - | - | TRBJ2-7 | TRBV30
TGTGCCAGCAGCTGGGGACTAGCGGGACGTTTCTACGAGCAGTACTTC | CASSWGLAGRFYEQYF | TRBD2 | - | TRBJ2-7 | TRBV7-2
TGTGCCAGCAGTGAAACCAGGGCAGGAGCTAACACCGGGGAGCTGTTTTTT | CASSETRAGANTGELFF | - | - | TRBJ2-2 | TRBV25-1
TGTGCCAGCAACGCGGCTAGCGGGGGGGCTAGCACAGATACGCAGTATTTT | CASNAASGGASTDTQYF | TRBD2 | once | TRBJ2-3 | TRBV2
TGTGCCAGCAGCTCCCCCGGGAGAAACACTGAAGCTTTCTTT | CASSSPGRNTEAFF | - | - | TRBJ1-1 | TRBV7-9
TGTGCCAGCAGCTTAGTAGCTGCAACTAATGAAAAACTGTTTTTT | CASSLVAATNEKLFF | - | - | TRBJ1-4 | TRBV11-2
TGTGCCAGCAGCTCCGGGACAGGGGACCACGAGCAGTACTTC | CASSSGTGDHEQYF | TRBD1 | - | TRBJ2-7 | TRBV5-4
TGTGCCAGCAGTGAATCCAGGGACACAGATACGCAGTATTTT | CASSESRDTDTQYF | - | - | TRBJ2-3 | TRBV25-1
TGTGCCAGCATGGCAGGGAACTATGGCTACACCTTC | CASMAGNYGYTF | - | few | TRBJ1-2 | TRBV6-5
TGTGCCAGCTCACCCGGACAGGGTTTCAACACCGGGGAGCTGTTTTTT | CASSPGQGFNTGELFF | TRBD1 | - | TRBJ2-2 | TRBV18
TGTGCCAGCAGCATGGACAGCCCGATTGATTATGGCTACACCTTC | CASSMDSPIDYGYTF | - | - | TRBJ1-2 | TRBV7-9
TGTGCCAGCAGCCAAGAATTCGTCTTTGGTCAACATACCCAGTACTTC | CASSQEFVFGQHTQYF | - | - | TRBJ2-5 | TRBV14
TGTGCCAGCAGCCACCGGGACAGGGTCTACAATGAGCAGTTCTTC | CASSHRDRVYNEQFF | TRBD1 | - | TRBJ2-1 | TRBV5-5
TGTGCCAGCAGTCACACCGGGCGGATAGGGGCCACCCCTGAAGCTTTCTTT | CASSHTGRIGATPEAFF | - | - | TRBJ1-1 | TRBV6-6
TGTGCCAGCAAATACTCGAGCGGACGATCCTACGAGCAGTACTTC | CASKYSSGRSYEQYF | - | few | TRBJ2-7 | TRBV3-1/TRBV3-2
TGTGCCAGCTCACTCGGGACAGGGGGGACCTACGAGCAGTACTTC | CASSLGTGGTYEQYF | TRBD1 | - | TRBJ2-7 | TRBV18
TGTGCCAGCTCACTGGGACAGGCCCGGGGCACCATATATTTT | CASSLGQARGTIYF | TRBD1 | - | TRBJ1-3 | TRBV18
TGTGCCAGCAAACAGGGGGATAACACCGGGGAGCTGTTTTTT | CASKQGDNTGELFF | TRBD1 | - | TRBJ2-2 | TRBV6-5
TGTGCCAGCAGCCCCCGGGGACTGGGAGGTGCAAAACTGTTTTTT | CASSPRGLGGAKLFF | - | few | TRBJ1-4 | TRBV9
TGTGCCAGCAGTTATTACCCCCCGCAAGGACAAATACATTCGTTT | CASSYYPPQGQIHSF | - | - | TRBJ1-1 | TRBV6-2/TRBV6-3
TGCAGCGTTGAGGTTTGGGACAGTGACTACAATGAGCAGTTCTTC | CSVEVWDSDYNEQFF | TRBD1 | - | TRBJ2-1 | TRBV29-1
TGTGCCAGCAGCTCCCGGTCATTAGATACGCAGTATTTT | CASSSRSLDTQYF | - | - | TRBJ2-3 | TRBV5-8
TGTGCCACCAGCAGCGGGACAGGTTTGGGCTACACCTTC | CATSSGTGLGYTF | TRBD1 | - | TRBJ1-2 | TRBV15
TGCGCCAGCAGCCAAGATTGGAGGGACAGCAATTCACCCCTCCACTTT | CASSQDWRDSNSPLHF | TRBD1 | - | TRBJ1-6 | TRBV4-3
TGTGCCAGCAGTGATATTTACGACGGGACAGGGTTGGGGGATGAGCAGTTCTTC | CASSDIYDGTGLGDEQFF | TRBD1 | - | TRBJ2-1 | TRBV6-1